The 21 T cell receptor beta chains presented below share a single source sample, sequenced in a study of neurological immune-mediated disorders (dated by TCRdb to 2018 to 2020). Explained via the paper, the time point label denotes: longitudinal time-point 3. The receptor library was made with 5' RACE. The run used an Illumina HiSeq 2500. TCRdb reanalyzed the raw reads on its own, using fastp at Q25 for trimming and MiXCR for clone calling, and kept in-frame beta chains. Every distinct CDR3 protein forms one entry, paired with its most common genes and DNA. In this sample the table shows more than 40,000 distinct CDR3 sequences, roughly 13% of which occur a single time. The ten most abundant clones make up approximately 10% of the sample. Sequencing used PBMCs. All receptors derive from a male donor with HTLV-1-associated myelopathy (HAM/TSP).

This clonotype was detected many times. The chain uses TRBV27 and TRBJ2-1, with D perhaps given as TRBD1 or TRBD2 (5 bases each). V was pared by 3 bases and J by 4 bases, with 10 bases between. The germline CDR1 and CDR2 sequences are MNHEY and SMNVEV (reference sequence). The CDR3 length is 14 residues. CDR3: CASSFLGPYNEQFF. As DNA, the CDR3 is TGTGCCAGCAGTTTTCTGGGACCTTACAATGAGCAGTTCTTC.

The chain couples TRBV12-3 or TRBV12-4 to TRBJ1-2; tentative D call: TRBD1 (5 bases). This CDR3 is built from 12 residues. Between the trimmed V and J ends, which lost 6 bases and 8 bases, there was a span of 13 bases. The CDR3 protein is CASRQQEYGYTF. CDR3 nucleotides: TGTGCCAGCAGACAACAGGAATACGGCTACACCTTC.

The chain employs TRBV12-3 or TRBV12-4 and TRBJ1-5; 7 bases line up with TRBD1. The CDR3 is made up of 14 amino acids. V lost 6 bases, J lost 6 bases, and 8 bases stayed unmatched. CDR3 in amino acids: CASSRRGAGQPQHF. CDR3 coding DNA: TGTGCCAGCAGCCGCAGGGGGGCCGGTCAGCCCCAGCATTTT.

This clonotype was counted at least ten times. The genes are TRBV10-2 and TRBJ2-4; 7 bases line up with TRBD2. This CDR3 comprises 16 residues. The germline V gene encodes CDR1 WSHSY and CDR2 SAAADI. The ends lost 2 bases at V and 2 bases at J; junction bases unmatched: 6. The CDR3 reads CASSEPGAGTKNIQYF. CDR3 bases: TGCGCCAGCAGTGAGCCTGGAGCGGGGACCAAAAACATTCAGTACTTC.

On this clonotype: One end of the junction fails to match germline, which may point to a read error. CDR3 in amino acids: CSVVGQTGGYTEAFF. In nucleotides, the CDR3 is TGCAGCGTCGTTGGCCAGACAGGGGGCTACACTGAGGCTTTCTTT. The chain has TRBV29-1 and TRBJ1-1, with 10 bases matching TRBD1. Germline V gene sequence: CDR1 SQVTM, CDR2 ANQGSEA. The CDR3 extends over 15 amino acids. The full variable domain, in which reference TRBV29-1 and TRBJ1-1 provide the parts outside the CDR3, is SAVISQKPSRDICQRGTSLTIQCQVDSQVTMMFWYRQQPGQSLTLIATANQGSEATYESGFVIDKFPISRPNLTFSTLTVSNMSPEDSSIYLCSVVGQTGGYTEAFFGQGTRLTVV.

This clonotype was seen at least ten times. The gene calls are TRBV24-1 and TRBJ2-6; 8 nucleotides line up with TRBD2. Unmatched junction bases numbered 13, after V lost 7 bases and J lost 0 bases. The CDR3 is 19 amino acids. Germline CDR1 reads KGHDR; CDR2 reads SFDVKD. CDR3 protein: CATSPGVRLANSGANVLTF. DNA of the CDR3: TGTGCCACCAGCCCGGGGGTGAGACTAGCGAACTCTGGGGCCAACGTCCTGACTTTC.

This clonotype appeared many times. This chain joins TRBV5-1 and TRBJ2-1; 11 nucleotides line up with TRBD2. The CDR3 consists of 16 residues. Germline V gives CDR1 SGHRS, CDR2 YFSETQ. V dropped 0 bases and J dropped 4; count of bases not matched to a gene: 3. The CDR3, as DNA: TGCGCCAGCAGCTTGGCGATAGCGGGGGGGTACAATGAGCAGTTCTTC. Amino acids: CASSLAIAGGYNEQFF.

This clonotype was found many times. The V call is TRBV9, the J call TRBJ2-1, with 7 bases that match TRBD2. V trimming: 3 bases; J trimming: 2 bases; junction bases outside the gene matches: 8. This CDR3 has 16 amino acids. Germline CDR1 is SGDLS and CDR2 is YYNGEE. In nucleotides, the CDR3 is TGTGCCAGCAGCGGAGTTCGGGGGGATGCCTACAATGAGCAGTTCTTC. Translated, it gives CASSGVRGDAYNEQFF.

This clonotype was seen many times. V is TRBV3-1 and J is TRBJ2-7; perhaps D is TRBD1 or TRBD2 (5 bases each). V lost 4 bases and J lost 0, with 13 bases in between. The CDR3 runs to 15 residues. Germline values: CDR1 LGHDT, CDR2 YNNKEL (reference sequence). In DNA, the CDR3 is TGTGCCAGCAGCCTGGGGGACCCTGGCTCCTACGAGCAGTACTTC. This gives the protein CASSLGDPGSYEQYF.

This clonotype was counted at least ten times. This sequence joins TRBV6-5 and TRBJ2-7; 7 bases line up with TRBD2. CDR1 is MNHEY, CDR2 SVGAGI, per germline. This CDR3 region has 14 residues. With 2 bases clipped from V and 6 bases from J, the junction kept 7 bases outside the gene matches. CDR3 sequence reads: CASSYPSAGTEQYF. CDR3 nucleotides: TGTGCCAGCAGTTACCCCTCAGCGGGAACCGAGCAGTACTTC.

The table lists this clonotype with a few counts. A much larger clone lies one base from this, so it may be a read error. The rearrangement uses TRBV6-5 and TRBJ2-5; unclear D gene. Trimming cost V 10 bases and J 2 bases, with 14 bases left between them. This CDR3 has 13 amino acids. Germline CDR1 is MNHEY and CDR2 is SVGAGI. The CDR3 nucleotides are TGTGCCACCCTAAAAGTGGGACAAGAGACCCAGTACTTC. This sequence encodes CATLKVGQETQYF.

This clonotype was found many times. The chain carries TRBV20-1 and TRBJ2-5; D might be TRBD2 (6 bases). Trimming took off 4 bases at V and 5 bases at J, with 14 bases between the two ends. Germline V lookup: CDR1 DFQATT, CDR2 SNEGSKA (reference sequence). The length of the CDR3 is 13 residues. The CDR3 is CSANPPGVETQYF. The CDR3 DNA is TGCAGTGCTAACCCGCCGGGGGTGGAGACCCAGTACTTC.

This clonotype was picked up many times. The rearrangement uses TRBV20-1 and TRBJ2-3, with TRBD2 identical over 12 bases. V was clipped by 3 bases and J by 4 bases; unmatched bases: 11. Germline lookup yields CDR1 DFQATT and CDR2 SNEGSKA (reference sequence). The CDR3 has 17 amino acids. CDR3 in DNA: TGCAGTGCTAGCAGGCTAGCGGGGGGGCTCCTAGCAGATACGCAGTATTTT. This codes for CSASRLAGGLLADTQYF.

This clonotype was found many times. The chain recombines TRBV5-1 with TRBJ2-3; possible D gene TRBD1, 6 bases. There are 14 residues in the CDR3. V lost 4 bases and J lost 0, with 9 bases in between. Germline-derived CDR1 and CDR2 are SGHRS and YFSETQ. The CDR3 region has the DNA TGCGCCAGCAGCGGACAGACTAGCACAGATACGCAGTATTTT. This translates into CASSGQTSTDTQYF.

In this sample, this clonotype turned up many times. The chain links TRBV20-1 to TRBJ2-7, with D uncertain. Per germline, CDR1 DFQATT and CDR2 SNEGSKA (reference sequence). The CDR3 extends over 14 amino acids. Trimming removed 6 bases from V and 0 bases from J, with 15 bases in between. The DNA for the CDR3 is TGCAGTGCGCCCCTGGCCTCCCGCTCCTACGAGCAGTACTTC. Protein: CSAPLASRSYEQYF.

This clonotype was found many times. The rearrangement links TRBV28 to TRBJ2-7; D not resolved. The CDR3 extends over 13 amino acids. Germline lookup yields CDR1 MDHEN and CDR2 SYDVKM. Trimming cost V 6 bases and J 2 bases, with 11 bases left between them. The CDR3 sequence: CASRPPGAYEQYF. CDR3 nucleotide sequence: TGTGCCAGCAGACCCCCCGGCGCCTACGAGCAGTACTTC.

About this clonotype: A read error is possible here, since a much larger clone lies one base away. V is TRBV6-2 or TRBV6-3 and J is TRBJ2-1; D possibly corresponds to TRBD1 (6 bases). V was cut by 6 bases and J by 4 bases, with 16 bases left in between. Looked up from germline, CDR1 is MNHEY and CDR2 is SVGEGT. The CDR3 runs 15 residues. The CDR3 DNA reads TGTGCCAGCAGATATTCGGGACAAGGTTACAATGAGCAGTTCTTC. Protein product: CASRYSGQGYNEQFF.

Ten or more counts support this clonotype. The V call is TRBV5-1, the J call TRBJ2-3, with D possibly being TRBD2 (7 bases). Germline V gives CDR1 SGHRS, CDR2 YFSETQ. The CDR3 runs 15 residues. V was shortened by 4 bases and J by 5 bases, with 17 bases between the two germline ends. CDR3 DNA: TGCGCCAGCAGCCCCCGGGGGGCGTTTATAGATACGCAGTATTTT. Translation: CASSPRGAFIDTQYF. The complete variable domain, with remaining parts taken from reference TRBV5-1 and TRBJ2-3, reads KAGVTQTPRYLIKTRGQQVTLSCSPISGHRSVSWYQQTPGQGLQFLFEYFSETQRNKGNFPGRFSGRQFSNSRSEMNVSTLELGDSALYLCASSPRGAFIDTQYFGPGTRLTVL.

V and J are TRBV5-6 and TRBJ2-5; 7 bases are a match to TRBD2. Germline lookup yields CDR1 SGHDT and CDR2 YYEEEE. The V and J ends lost 3 bases and 9 bases, in that order; junction bases with no gene match: 14. This CDR3 spans 15 amino acids. CDR3 in amino acids: CASSSAGGSGRAQYF. The CDR3 nucleotides read TGTGCCAGCAGCTCCGCCGGGGGTAGCGGGCGGGCCCAGTACTTC.

This clonotype was counted ten times or more. V is TRBV20-1 and J is TRBJ1-1; TRBD1 might be the D (6 bases). The germline V and J ends were trimmed by 6 bases and 1 base, with 15 bases remaining between them. In germline, CDR1 is DFQATT, CDR2 SNEGSKA (reference sequence). The CDR3 extends over 14 amino acids. Written as DNA, the CDR3 is TGCAGTGCACCCCGGACAGAGACGAACACTGAAGCTTTCTTT. This translates into CSAPRTETNTEAFF.

This rearrangement joins TRBV6-2 or TRBV6-3 to TRBJ1-3; the D gene is possibly TRBD1 (6 bases). V was clipped by 6 bases and J by 0 bases, with 18 bases between them. The CDR3 runs 17 residues. The germline V gene encodes CDR1 MNHEY and CDR2 SVGEGT. CDR3: CASRHGGRQNSGNTIYF. The CDR3 DNA is TGTGCCAGCAGGCACGGGGGCAGGCAGAACTCTGGAAACACCATATATTTT.